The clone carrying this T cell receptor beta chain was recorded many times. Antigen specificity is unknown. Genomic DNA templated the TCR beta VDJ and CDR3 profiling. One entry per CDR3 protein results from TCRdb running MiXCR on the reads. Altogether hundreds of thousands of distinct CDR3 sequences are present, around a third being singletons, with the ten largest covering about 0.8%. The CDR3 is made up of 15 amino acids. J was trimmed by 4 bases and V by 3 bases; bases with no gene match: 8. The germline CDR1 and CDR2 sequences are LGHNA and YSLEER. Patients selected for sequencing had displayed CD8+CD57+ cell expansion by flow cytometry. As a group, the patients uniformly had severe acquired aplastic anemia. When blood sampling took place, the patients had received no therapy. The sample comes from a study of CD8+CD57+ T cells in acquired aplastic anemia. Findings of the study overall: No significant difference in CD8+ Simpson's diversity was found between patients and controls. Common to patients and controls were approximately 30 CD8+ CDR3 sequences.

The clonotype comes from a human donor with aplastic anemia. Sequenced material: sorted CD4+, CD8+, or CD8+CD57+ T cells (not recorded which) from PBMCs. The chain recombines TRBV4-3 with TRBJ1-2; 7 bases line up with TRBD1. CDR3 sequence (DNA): TGCGCCAGCAGCCAGGCCGGGACAGCAGCCTATGGCTACACCTTC. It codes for CASSQAGTAAYGYTF.